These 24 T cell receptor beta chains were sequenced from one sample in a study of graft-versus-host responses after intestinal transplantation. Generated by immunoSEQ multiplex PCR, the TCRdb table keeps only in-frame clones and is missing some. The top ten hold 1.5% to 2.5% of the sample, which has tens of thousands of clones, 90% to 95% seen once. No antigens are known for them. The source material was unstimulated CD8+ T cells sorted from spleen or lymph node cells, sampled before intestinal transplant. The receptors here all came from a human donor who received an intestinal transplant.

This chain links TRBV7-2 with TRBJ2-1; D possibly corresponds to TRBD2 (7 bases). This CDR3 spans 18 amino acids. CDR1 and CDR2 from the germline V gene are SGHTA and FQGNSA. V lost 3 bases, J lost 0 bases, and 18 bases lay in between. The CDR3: CASSFLAGAVSSYNEQFF. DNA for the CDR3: TGTGCCAGCAGCTTTCTGGCGGGGGCCGTAAGCTCCTACAATGAGCAGTTCTTC.

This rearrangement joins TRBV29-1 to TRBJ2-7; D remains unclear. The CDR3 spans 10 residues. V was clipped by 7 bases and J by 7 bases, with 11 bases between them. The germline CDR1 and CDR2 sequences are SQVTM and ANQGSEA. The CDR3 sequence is CSAVIGEQYF. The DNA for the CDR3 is TGCAGCGCAGTGATCGGGGAGCAGTACTTC.

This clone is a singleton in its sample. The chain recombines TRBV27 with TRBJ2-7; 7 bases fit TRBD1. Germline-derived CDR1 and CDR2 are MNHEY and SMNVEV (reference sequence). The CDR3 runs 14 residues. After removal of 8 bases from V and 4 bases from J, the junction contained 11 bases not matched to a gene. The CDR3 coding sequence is TGTGCCAGCCGGAAACAGGGGAATCCGTACGAGCAGTACTTC. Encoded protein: CASRKQGNPYEQYF.

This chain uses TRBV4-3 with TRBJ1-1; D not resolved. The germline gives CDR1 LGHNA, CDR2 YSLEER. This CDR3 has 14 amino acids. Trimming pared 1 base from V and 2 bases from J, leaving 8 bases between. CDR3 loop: CASSQGADNTEAFF. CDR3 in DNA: TGCGCCAGCAGCCAAGGGGCAGATAACACTGAAGCTTTCTTT.

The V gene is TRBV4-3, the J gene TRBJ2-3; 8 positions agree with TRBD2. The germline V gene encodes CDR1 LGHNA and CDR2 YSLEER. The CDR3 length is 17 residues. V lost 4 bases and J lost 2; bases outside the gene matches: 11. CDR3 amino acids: CASSRRIGLADTDTQYF. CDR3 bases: TGCGCCAGCAGCCGCCGGATAGGACTAGCAGACACAGATACGCAGTATTTT.

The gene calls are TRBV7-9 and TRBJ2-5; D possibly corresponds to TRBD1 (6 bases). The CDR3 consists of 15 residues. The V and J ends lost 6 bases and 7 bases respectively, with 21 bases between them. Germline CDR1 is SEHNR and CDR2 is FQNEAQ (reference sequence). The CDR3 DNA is TGTGCCAGCAGTAATTACCGGGACAACCTTACGACCCAGTACTTC. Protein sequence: CASSNYRDNLTTQYF.

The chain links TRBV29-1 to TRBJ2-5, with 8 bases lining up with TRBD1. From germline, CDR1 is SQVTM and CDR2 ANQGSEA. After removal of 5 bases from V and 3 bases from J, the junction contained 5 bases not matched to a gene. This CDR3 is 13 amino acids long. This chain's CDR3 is CSVWSGGEETQYF. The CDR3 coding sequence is TGCAGCGTTTGGTCAGGGGGCGAAGAGACCCAGTACTTC. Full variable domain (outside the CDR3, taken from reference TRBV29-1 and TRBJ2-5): SAVISQKPSRDICQRGTSLTIQCQVDSQVTMMFWYRQQPGQSLTLIATANQGSEATYESGFVIDKFPISRPNLTFSTLTVSNMSPEDSSIYLCSVWSGGEETQYFGPGTRLLVL.

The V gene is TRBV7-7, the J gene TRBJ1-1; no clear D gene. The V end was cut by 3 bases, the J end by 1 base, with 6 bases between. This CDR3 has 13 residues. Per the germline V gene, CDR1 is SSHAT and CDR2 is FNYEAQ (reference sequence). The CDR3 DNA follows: TGTGCCAGCAGCTTTAGCGAGAACACTGAAGCTTTCTTT. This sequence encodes CASSFSENTEAFF.

This CDR3 reads CATSRETGAARVDTQYF. In DNA form, the CDR3 reads TGTGCCACCAGCAGAGAGACAGGGGCTGCGAGGGTGGATACGCAGTATTTT. The chain couples TRBV15 to TRBJ2-3, with TRBD1 identical over 8 bases. The CDR3 runs 17 residues. The V gene's germline CDR1 is LNHNV and CDR2 YYDKDF (reference sequence). With V trimmed by 0 bases and J by 6 bases, 11 bases remained unmatched.

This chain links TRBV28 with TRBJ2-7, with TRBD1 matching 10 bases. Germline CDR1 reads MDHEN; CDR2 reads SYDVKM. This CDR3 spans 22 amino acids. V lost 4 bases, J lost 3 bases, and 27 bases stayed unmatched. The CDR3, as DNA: TGTGCCAGCAGTTCGCTATACGGGGACAGGGGCCCTCAGCGGGAGCGTCACTACGAGCAGTACTTC. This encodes CASSSLYGDRGPQRERHYEQYF.

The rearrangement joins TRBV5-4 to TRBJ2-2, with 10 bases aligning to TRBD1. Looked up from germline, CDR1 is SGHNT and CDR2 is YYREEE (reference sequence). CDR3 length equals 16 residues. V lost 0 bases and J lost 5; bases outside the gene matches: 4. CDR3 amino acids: CASSLEGQGLTGELFF. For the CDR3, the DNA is TGTGCCAGCAGCTTGGAGGGACAGGGGCTGACCGGGGAGCTGTTTTTT. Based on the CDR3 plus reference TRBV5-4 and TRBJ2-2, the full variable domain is ETGVTQSPTHLIKTRGQQVTLRCSSQSGHNTVSWYQQALGQGPQFIFQYYREEENGRGNFPPRFSGLQFPNYSSELNVNALELDDSALYLCASSLEGQGLTGELFFGEGSRLTVL.

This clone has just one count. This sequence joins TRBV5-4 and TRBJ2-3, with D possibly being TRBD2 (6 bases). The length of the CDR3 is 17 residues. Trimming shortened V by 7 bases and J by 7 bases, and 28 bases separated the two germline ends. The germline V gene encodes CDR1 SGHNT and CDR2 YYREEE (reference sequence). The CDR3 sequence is CASAFEAPDPAGHTQYF. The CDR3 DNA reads TGTGCCAGCGCATTTGAGGCCCCTGACCCGGCGGGGCATACGCAGTATTTT.

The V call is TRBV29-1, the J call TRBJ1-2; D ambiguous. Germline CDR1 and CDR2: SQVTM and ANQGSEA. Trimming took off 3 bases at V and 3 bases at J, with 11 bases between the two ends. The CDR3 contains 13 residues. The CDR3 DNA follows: TGCAGCGTTGAGCCGTCGGGAGACTATGGCTACACCTTC. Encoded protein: CSVEPSGDYGYTF.

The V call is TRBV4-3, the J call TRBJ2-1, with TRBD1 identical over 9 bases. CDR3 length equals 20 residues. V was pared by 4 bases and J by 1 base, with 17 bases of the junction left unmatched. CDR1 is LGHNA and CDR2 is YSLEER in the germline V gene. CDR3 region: CASSLVSPGTGIGSYNEQFF. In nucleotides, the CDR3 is TGCGCCAGCAGCCTCGTAAGTCCCGGGACAGGGATAGGATCCTACAATGAGCAGTTCTTC.

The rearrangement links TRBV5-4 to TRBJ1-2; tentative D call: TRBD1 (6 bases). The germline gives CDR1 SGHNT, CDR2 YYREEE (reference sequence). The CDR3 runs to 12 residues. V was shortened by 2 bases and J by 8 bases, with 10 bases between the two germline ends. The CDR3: CASSLTTGGYTF. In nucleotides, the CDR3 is TGTGCCAGCAGCTTAACTACAGGGGGCTACACCTTC. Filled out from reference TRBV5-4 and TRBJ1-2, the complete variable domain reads ETGVTQSPTHLIKTRGQQVTLRCSSQSGHNTVSWYQQALGQGPQFIFQYYREEENGRGNFPPRFSGLQFPNYSSELNVNALELDDSALYLCASSLTTGGYTFGSGTRLTVV.

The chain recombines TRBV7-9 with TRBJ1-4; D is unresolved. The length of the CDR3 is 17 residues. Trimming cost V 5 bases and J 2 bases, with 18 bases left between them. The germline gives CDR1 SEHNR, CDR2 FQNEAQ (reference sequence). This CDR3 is CASSKLLEAGTNEKLFF. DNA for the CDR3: TGTGCCAGCAGCAAACTCTTAGAGGCTGGCACTAATGAAAAACTGTTTTTT.

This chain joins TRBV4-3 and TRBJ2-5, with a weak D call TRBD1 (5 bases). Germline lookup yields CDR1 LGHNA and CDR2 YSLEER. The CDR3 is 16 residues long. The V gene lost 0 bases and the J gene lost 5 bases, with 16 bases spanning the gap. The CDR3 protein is CASSQEGPGMRETQYF. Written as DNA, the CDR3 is TGCGCCAGCAGCCAAGAGGGTCCAGGGATGAGGGAGACCCAGTACTTC.

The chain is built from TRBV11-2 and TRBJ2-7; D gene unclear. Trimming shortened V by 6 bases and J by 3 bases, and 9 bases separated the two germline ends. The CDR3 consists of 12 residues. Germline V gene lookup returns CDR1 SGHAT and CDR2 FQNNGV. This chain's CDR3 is CASRQEVYEQYF. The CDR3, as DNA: TGTGCCAGCAGGCAAGAGGTCTACGAGCAGTACTTC.

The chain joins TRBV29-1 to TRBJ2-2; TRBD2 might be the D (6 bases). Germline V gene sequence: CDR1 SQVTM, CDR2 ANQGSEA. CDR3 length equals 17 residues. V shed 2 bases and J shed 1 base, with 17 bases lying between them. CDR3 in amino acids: CSVEKGTGTGNTGELFF. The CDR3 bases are TGCAGCGTTGAAAAAGGAACCGGGACTGGGAACACCGGGGAGCTGTTTTTT.

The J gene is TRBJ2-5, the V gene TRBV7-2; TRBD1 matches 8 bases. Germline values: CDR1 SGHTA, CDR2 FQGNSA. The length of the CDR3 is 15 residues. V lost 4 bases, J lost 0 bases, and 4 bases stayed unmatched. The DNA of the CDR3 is TGTGCCAGCAGCTCAAGGGACAGGTACCAAGAGACCCAGTACTTC. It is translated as CASSSRDRYQETQYF. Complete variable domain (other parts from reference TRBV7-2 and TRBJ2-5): GAGVSQSPSNKVTEKGKDVELRCDPISGHTALYWYRQSLGQGLEFLIYFQGNSAPDKSGLPSDRFSAERTGGSVSTLTIQRTQQEDSAVYLCASSSRDRYQETQYFGPGTRLLVL.

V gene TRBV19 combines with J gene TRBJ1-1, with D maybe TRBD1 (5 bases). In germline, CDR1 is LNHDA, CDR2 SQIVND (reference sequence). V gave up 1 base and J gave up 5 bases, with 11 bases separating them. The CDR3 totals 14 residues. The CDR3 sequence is CASSIVTGPTEAFF. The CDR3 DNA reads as TGTGCCAGTAGTATAGTAACAGGCCCGACTGAAGCTTTCTTT.

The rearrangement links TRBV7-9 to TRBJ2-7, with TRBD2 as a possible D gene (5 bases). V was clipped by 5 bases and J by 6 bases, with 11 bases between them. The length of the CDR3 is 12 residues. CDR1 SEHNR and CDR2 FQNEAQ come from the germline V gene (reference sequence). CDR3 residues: CASSPSPGEQYF. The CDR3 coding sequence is TGTGCCAGCAGCCCTAGCCCGGGCGAGCAGTACTTC.

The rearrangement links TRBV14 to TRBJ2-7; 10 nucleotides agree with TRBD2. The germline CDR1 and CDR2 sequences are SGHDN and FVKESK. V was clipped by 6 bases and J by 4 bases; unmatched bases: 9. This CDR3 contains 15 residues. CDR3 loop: CASSLLTSGVYEQYF. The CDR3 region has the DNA TGTGCCAGCAGTCTTCTAACTAGCGGGGTTTACGAGCAGTACTTC. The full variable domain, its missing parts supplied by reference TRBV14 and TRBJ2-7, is EAGVTQFPSHSVIEKGQTVTLRCDPISGHDNLYWYRRVMGKEIKFLLHFVKESKQDESGMPNNRFLAERTGGTYSTLKVQPAELEDSGVYFCASSLLTSGVYEQYFGPGTRLTVT.

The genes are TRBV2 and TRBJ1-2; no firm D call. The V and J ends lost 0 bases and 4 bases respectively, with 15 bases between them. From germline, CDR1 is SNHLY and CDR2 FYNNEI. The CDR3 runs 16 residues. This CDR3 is CASSEASTMDFYGYTF. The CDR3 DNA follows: TGTGCCAGCAGTGAAGCTTCGACCATGGACTTCTATGGCTACACCTTC.